The clone carrying this T cell receptor (beta chain) came up once. Its target is not known. This specimen belongs to a study of T cells in localized non-small cell lung cancer. Study observations and caveats: Tumor showed lower T cell clonality than uninvolved adjacent lung, where it was highest.

TCRdb's copy holds only in-frame clones and misses some; the assay was immunoSEQ multiplex PCR. Among tens of thousands of clones listed, 65% to 85% were seen once. CDR1 and CDR2 from the germline V gene are MNHNS and SASEGT. The CDR3 contains 13 residues. Between the trimmed V and J ends, which lost 6 bases and 7 bases, there was a span of 15 bases. The chain has TRBV6-1 and TRBJ1-2; tentatively, D is TRBD1 (5 bases). Sequences were derived from peripheral blood, sampled before any cancer treatment. The clonotype comes from a female donor over 55 with stage I lung adenocarcinoma. This chain's CDR3 is CASRGTPLPGYTF. The DNA of the CDR3 is TGTGCCAGCAGGGGGACGCCGCTACCTGGCTACACCTTC.